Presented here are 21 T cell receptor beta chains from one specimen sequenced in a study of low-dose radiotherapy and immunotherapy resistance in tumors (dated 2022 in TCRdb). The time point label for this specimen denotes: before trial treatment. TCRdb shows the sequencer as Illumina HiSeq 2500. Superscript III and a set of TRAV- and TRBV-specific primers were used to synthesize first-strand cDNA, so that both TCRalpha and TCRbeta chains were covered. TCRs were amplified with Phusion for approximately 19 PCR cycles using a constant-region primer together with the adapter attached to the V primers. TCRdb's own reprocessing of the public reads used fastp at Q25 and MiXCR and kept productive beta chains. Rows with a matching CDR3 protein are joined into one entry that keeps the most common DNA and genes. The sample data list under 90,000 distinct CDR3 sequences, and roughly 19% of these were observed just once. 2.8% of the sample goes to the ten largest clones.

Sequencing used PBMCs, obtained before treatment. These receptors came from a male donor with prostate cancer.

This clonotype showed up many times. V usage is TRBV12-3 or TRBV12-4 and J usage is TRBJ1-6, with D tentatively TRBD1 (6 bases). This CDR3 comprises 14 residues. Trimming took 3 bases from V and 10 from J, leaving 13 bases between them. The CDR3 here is CASSLAGGGSPLHF. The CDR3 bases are TGTGCCAGCAGTTTGGCCGGAGGGGGATCACCCCTCCACTTT.

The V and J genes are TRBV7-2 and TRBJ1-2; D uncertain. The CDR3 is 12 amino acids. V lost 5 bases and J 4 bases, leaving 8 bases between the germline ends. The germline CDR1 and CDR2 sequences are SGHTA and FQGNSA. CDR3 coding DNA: TGTGCCAGCAGCCCCCGCTCCTATGGCTACACCTTC. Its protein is CASSPRSYGYTF.

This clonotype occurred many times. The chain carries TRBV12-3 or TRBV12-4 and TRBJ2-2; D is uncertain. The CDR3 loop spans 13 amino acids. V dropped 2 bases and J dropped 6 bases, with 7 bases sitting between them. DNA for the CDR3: TGTGCCAGCAGTTTAAACAAGGCCGGGGAGCTGTTTTTT. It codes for CASSLNKAGELFF.

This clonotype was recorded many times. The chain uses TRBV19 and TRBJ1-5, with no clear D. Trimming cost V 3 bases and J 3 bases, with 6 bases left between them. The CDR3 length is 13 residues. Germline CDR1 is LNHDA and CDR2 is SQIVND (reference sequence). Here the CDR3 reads CASSIRTNQPQHF. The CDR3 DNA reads TGTGCCAGTAGTATTCGGACCAATCAGCCCCAGCATTTT.

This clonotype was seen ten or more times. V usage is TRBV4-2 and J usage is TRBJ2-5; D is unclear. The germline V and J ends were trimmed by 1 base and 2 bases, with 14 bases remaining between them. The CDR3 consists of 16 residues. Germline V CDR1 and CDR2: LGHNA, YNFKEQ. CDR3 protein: CASSQGTGGVQETQYF. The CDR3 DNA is TGTGCCAGCAGCCAAGGGACGGGCGGAGTACAAGAGACCCAGTACTTC.

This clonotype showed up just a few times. The CDR3 sequence: CASSPTHGDNEQFF. The CDR3 region has the DNA TGTGCCAGCAGCCCTACCCACGGAGACAATGAGCAGTTCTTC. The J gene is TRBJ2-1, the V gene TRBV7-3; no firm D call. Germline assignment: CDR1 SGHTA and CDR2 FQGTGA. V was clipped by 5 bases and J by 5 bases, with 13 bases between them. CDR3 size: 14 residues. Looking up the rest from reference TRBV7-3 and TRBJ2-1 gives the full variable domain: GAGVSQTPSNKVTEKGKYVELRCDPISGHTALYWYRQSLGQGPEFLIYFQGTGAADDSGLPNDRFFAVRPEGSVSTLKIQRTERGDSAVYLCASSPTHGDNEQFFGPGTRLTVL.

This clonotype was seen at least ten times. The CDR3 DNA is TGTGCCAGCAGCTTCCCCCGGGGGGGGCGCACAGATACGCAGTATTTT. This gives the protein CASSFPRGGRTDTQYF. The V and J genes are TRBV7-2 and TRBJ2-3, with 8 bases that match TRBD2. The CDR3 is made up of 16 amino acids. V was pared by 3 bases and J by 1 base, with 6 bases of the junction left unmatched. The germline V gene has CDR1 SGHTA and CDR2 FQGNSA.

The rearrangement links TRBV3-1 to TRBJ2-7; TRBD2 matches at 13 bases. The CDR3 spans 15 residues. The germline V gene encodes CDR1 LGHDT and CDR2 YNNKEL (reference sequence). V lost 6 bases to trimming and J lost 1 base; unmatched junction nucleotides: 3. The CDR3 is CASRRTSGGSYEQYF. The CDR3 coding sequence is TGTGCCAGCAGAAGGACTAGCGGGGGATCCTACGAGCAGTACTTC.

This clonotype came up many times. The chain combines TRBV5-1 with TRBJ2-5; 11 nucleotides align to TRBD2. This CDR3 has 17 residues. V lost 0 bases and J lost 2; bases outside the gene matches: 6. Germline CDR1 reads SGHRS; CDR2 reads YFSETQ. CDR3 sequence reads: CASSLGKTSGGQETQYF. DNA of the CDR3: TGCGCCAGCAGCTTGGGAAAAACTAGCGGGGGACAAGAGACCCAGTACTTC. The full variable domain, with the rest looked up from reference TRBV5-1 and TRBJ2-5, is KAGVTQTPRYLIKTRGQQVTLSCSPISGHRSVSWYQQTPGQGLQFLFEYFSETQRNKGNFPGRFSGRQFSNSRSEMNVSTLELGDSALYLCASSLGKTSGGQETQYFGPGTRLLVL.

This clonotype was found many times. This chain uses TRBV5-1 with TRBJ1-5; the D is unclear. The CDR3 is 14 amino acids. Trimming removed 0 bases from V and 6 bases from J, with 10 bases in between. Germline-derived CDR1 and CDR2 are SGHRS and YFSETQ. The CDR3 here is CASSLGSNGQPQHF. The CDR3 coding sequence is TGCGCCAGCAGCTTGGGGTCGAACGGTCAGCCCCAGCATTTT.

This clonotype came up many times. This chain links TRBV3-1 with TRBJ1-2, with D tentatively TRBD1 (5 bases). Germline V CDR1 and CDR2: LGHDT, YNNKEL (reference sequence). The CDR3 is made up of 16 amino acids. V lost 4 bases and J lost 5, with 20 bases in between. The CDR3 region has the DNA TGTGCCAGCAGCCCAGGGTCTGGCAGGCCTTCGTATGGCTACACCTTC. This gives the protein CASSPGSGRPSYGYTF.

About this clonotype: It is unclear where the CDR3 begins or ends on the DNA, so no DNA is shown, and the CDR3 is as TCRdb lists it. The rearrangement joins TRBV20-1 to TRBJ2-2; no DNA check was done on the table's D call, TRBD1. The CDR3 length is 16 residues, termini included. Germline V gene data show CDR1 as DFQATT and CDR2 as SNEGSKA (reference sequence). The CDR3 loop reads CSARRSGELFFFFFFF.

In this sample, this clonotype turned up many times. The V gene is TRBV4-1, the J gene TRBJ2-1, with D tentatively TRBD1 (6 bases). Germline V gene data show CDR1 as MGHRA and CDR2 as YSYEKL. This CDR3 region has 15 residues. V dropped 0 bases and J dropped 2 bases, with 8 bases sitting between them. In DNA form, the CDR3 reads TGCGCCAGCAGCCAAGAAGCAGGGGCCTACAATGAGCAGTTCTTC. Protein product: CASSQEAGAYNEQFF.

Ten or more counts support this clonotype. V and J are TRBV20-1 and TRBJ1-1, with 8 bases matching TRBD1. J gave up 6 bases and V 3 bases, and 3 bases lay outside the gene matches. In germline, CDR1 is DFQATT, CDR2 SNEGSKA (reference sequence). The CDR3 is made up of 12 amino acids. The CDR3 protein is CSASDRGSEAFF. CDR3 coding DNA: TGCAGTGCTAGTGACAGGGGCTCTGAAGCTTTCTTT.

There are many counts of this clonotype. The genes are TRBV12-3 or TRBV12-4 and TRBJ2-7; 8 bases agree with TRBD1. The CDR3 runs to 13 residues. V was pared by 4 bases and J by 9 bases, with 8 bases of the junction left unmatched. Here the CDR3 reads CASSSGDRQRQYF. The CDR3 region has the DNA TGTGCCAGCAGTTCGGGGGACAGGCAGAGGCAGTACTTC.

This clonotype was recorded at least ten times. The CDR3 nucleotides are TGTGCCAGCAGCCTGGACAGGAACGGCTACGAGCAGTACTTC. Amino acid sequence: CASSLDRNGYEQYF. The V and J genes are TRBV2 and TRBJ2-7; 7 bases map to TRBD1. The germline gives CDR1 SNHLY, CDR2 FYNNEI. V was clipped by 6 bases and J by 3 bases; unmatched bases: 8. The CDR3 extends over 14 amino acids.

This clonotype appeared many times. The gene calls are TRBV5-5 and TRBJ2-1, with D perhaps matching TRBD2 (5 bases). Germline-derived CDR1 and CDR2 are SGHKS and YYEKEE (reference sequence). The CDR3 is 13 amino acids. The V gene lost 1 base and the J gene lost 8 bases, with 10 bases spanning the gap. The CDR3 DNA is TGTGCCAGCAGCTTGACTAGTTTCGATGAGCAGTTCTTC. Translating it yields CASSLTSFDEQFF.

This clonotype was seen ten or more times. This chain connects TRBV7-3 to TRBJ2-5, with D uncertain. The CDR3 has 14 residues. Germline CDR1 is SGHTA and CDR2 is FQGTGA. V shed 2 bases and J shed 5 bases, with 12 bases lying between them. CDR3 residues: CASSLGAVGETQYF. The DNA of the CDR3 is TGTGCCAGCAGCTTAGGTGCAGTCGGGGAGACCCAGTACTTC.

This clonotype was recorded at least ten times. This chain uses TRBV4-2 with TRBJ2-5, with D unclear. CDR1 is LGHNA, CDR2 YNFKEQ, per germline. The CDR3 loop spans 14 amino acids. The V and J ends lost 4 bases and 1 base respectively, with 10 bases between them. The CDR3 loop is CASSPQVTQETQYF. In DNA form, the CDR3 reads TGTGCCAGCAGCCCTCAAGTCACCCAAGAGACCCAGTACTTC.

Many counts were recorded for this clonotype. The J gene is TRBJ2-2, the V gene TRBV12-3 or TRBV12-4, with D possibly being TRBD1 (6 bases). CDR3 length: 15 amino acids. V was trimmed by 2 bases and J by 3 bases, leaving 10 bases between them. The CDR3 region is CASSLLRGDTGELFF. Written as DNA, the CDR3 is TGTGCCAGCAGTTTACTCAGGGGAGACACCGGGGAGCTGTTTTTT.

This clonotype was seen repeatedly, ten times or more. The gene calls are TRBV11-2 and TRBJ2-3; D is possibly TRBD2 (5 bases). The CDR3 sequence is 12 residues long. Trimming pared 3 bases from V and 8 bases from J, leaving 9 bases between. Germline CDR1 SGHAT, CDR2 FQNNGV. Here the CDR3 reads CASSFSGSTQYF. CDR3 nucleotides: TGTGCCAGCAGCTTTTCGGGGAGTACGCAGTATTTT.